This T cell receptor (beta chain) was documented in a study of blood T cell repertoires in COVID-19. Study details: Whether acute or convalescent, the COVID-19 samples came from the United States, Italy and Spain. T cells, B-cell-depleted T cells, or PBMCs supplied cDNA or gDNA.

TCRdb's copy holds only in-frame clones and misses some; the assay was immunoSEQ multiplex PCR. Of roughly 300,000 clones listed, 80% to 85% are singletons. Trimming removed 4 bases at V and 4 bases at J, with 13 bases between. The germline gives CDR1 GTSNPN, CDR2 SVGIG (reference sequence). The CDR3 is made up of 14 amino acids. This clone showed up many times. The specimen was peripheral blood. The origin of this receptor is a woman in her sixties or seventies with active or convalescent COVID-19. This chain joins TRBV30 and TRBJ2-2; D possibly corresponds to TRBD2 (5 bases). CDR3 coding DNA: TGTGCCTGGAAAAGGTTAGGGAGCACCGGGGAGCTGTTTTTT. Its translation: CAWKRLGSTGELFF.